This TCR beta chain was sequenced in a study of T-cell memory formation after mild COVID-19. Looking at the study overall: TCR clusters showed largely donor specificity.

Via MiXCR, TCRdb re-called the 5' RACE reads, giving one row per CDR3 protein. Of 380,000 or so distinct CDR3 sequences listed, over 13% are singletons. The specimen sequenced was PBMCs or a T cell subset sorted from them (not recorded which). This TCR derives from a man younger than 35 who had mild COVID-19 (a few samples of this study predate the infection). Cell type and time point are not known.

This CDR3 is CASSQESRGSFYEQYF. The CDR3 nucleotides read TGCGCCAGCAGCCAAGAGTCCCGGGGCAGCTTCTACGAGCAGTACTTC. V is TRBV4-1 and J is TRBJ2-7, with D perhaps assigned TRBD1 or TRBD2 (5 bases each). The CDR3 consists of 16 residues. Germline V gene lookup returns CDR1 MGHRA and CDR2 YSYEKL. V dropped 0 bases and J dropped 3 bases, with 15 bases sitting between them.